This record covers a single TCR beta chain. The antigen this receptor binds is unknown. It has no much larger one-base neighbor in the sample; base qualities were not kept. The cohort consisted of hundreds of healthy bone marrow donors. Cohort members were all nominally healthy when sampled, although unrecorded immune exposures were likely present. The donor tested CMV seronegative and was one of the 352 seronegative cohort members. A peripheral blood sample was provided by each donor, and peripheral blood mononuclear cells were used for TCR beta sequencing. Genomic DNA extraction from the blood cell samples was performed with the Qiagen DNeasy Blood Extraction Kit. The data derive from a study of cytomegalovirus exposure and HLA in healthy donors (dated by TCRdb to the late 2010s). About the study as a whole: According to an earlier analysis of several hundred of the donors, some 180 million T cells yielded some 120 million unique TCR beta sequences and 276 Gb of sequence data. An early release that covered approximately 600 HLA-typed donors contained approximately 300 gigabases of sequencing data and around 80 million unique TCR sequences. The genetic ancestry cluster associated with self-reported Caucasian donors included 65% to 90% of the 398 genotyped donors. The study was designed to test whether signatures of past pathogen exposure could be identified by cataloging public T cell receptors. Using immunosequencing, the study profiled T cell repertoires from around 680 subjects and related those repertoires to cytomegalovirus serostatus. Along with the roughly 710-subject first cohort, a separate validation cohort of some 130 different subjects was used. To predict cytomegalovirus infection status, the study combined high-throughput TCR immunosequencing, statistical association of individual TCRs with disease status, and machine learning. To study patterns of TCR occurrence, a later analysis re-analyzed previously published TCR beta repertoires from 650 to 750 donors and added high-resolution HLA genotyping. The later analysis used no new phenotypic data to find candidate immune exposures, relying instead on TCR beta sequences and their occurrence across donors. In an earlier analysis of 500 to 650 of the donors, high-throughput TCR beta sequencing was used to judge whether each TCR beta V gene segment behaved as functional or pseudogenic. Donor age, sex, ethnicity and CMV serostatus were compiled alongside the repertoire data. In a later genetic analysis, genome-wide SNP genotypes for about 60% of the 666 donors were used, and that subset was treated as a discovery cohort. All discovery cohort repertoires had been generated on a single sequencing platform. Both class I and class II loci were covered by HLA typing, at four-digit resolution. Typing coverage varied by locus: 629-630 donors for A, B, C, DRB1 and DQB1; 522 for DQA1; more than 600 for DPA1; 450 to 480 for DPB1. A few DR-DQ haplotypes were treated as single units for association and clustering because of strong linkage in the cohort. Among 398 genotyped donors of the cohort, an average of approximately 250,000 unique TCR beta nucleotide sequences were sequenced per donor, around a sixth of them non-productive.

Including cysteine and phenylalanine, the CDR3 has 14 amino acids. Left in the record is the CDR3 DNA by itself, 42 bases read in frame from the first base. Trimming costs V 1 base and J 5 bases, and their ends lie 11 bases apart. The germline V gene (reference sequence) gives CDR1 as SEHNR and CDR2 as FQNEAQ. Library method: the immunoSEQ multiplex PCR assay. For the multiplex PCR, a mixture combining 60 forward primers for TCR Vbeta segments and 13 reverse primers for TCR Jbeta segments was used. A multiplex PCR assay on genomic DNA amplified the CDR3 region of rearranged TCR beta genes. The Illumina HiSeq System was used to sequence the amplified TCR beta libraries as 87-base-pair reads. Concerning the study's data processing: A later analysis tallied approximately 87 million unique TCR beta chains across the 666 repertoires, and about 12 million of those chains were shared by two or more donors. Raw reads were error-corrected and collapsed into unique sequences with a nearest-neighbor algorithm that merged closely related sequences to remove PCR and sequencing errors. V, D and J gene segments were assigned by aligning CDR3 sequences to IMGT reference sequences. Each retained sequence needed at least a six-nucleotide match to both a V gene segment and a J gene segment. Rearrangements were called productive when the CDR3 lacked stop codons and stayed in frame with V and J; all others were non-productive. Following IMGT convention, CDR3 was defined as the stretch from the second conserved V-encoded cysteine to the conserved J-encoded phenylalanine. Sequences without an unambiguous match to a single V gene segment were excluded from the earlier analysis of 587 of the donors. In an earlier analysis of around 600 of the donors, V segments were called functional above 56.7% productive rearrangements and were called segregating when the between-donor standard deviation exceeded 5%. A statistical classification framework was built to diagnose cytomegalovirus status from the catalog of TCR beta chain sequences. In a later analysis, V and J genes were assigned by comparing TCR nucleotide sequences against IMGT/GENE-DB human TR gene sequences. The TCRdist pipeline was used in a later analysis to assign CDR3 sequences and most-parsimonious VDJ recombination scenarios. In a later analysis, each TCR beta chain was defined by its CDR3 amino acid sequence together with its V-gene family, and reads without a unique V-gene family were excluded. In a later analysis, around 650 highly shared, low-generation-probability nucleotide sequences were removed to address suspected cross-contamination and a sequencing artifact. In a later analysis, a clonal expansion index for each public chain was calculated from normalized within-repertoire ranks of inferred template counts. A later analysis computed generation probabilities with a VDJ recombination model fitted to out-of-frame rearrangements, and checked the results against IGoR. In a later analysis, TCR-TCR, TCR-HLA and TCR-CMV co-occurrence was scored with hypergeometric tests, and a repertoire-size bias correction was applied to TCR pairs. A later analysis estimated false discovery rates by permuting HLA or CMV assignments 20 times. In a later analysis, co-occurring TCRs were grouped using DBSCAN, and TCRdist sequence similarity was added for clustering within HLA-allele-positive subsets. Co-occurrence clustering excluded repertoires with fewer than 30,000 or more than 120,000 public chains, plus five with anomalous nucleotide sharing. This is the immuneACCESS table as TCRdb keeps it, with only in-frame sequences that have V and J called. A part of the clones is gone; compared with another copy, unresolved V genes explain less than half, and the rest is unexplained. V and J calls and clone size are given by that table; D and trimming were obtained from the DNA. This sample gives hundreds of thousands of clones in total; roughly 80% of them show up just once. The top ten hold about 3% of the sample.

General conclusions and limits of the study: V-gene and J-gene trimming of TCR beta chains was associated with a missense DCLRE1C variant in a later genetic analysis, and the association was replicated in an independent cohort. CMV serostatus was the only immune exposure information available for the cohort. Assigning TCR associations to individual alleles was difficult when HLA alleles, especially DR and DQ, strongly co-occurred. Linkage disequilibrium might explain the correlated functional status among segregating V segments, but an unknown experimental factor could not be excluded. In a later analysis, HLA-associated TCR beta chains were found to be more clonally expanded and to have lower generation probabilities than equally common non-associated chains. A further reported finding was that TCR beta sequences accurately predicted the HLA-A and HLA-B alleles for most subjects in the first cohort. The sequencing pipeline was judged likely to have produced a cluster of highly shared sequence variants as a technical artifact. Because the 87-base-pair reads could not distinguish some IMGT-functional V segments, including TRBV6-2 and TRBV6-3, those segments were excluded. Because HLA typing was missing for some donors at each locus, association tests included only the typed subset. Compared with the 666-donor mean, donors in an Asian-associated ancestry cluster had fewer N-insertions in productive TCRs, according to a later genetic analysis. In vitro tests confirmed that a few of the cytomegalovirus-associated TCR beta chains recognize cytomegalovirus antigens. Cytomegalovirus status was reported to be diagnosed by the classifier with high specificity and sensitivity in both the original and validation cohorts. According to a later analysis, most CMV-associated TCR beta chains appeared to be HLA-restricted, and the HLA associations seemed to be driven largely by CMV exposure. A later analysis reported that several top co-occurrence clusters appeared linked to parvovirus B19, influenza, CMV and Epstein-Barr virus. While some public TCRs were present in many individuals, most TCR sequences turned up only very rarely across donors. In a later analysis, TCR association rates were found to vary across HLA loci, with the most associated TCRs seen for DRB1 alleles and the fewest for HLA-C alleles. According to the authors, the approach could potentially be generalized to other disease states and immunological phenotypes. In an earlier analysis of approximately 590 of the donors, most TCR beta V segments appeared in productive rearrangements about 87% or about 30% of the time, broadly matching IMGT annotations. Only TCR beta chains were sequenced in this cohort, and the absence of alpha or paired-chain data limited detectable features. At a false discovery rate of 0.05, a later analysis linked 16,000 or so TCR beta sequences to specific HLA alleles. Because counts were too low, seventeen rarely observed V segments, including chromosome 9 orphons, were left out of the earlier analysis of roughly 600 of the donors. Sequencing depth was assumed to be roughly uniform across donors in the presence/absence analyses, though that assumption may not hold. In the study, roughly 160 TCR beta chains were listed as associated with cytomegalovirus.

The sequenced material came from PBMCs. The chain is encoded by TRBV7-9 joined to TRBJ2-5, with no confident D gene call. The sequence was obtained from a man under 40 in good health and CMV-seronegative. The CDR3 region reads CASSLVVATETQYF. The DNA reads TGTGCCAGCAGCTTAGTTGTAGCAACTGAGACCCAGTACTTC.